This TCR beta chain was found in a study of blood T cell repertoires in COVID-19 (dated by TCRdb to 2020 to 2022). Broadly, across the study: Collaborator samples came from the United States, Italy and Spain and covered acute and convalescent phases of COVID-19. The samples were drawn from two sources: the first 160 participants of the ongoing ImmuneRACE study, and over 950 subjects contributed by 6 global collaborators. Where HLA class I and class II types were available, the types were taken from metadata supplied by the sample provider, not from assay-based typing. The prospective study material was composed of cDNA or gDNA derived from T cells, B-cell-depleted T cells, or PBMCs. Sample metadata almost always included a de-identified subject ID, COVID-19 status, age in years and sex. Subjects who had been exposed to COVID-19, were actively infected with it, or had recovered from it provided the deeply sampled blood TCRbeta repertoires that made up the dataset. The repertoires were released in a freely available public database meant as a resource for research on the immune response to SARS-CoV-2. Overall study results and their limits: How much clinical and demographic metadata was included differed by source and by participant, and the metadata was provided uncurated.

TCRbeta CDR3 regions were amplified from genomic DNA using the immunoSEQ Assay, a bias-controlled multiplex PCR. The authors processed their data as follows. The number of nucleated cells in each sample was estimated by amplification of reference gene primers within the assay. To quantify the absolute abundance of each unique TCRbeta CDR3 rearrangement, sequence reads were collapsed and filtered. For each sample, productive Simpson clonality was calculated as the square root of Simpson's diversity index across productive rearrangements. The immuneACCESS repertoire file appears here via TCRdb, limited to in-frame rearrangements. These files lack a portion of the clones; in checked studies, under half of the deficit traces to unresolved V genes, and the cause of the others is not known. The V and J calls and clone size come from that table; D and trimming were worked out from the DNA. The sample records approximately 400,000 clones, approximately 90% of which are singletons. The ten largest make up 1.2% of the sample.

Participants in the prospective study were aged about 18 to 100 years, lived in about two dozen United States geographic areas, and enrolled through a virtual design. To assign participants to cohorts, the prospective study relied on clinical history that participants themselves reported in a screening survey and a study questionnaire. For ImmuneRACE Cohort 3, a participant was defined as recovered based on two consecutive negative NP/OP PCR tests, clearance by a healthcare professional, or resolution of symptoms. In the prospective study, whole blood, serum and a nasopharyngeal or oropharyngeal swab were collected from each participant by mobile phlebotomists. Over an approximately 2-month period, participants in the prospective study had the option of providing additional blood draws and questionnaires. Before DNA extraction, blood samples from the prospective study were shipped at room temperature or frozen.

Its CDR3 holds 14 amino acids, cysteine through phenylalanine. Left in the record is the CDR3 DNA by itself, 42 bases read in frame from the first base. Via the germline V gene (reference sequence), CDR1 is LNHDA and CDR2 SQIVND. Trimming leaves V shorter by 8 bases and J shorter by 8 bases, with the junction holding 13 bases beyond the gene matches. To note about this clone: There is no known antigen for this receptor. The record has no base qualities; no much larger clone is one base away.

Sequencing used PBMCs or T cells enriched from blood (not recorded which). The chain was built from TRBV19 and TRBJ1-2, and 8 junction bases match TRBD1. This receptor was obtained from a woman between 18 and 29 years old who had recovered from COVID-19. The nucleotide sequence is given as TGTGCCAGTTTCCCCCCAACCGGACAGGGAGGCTACACCTTC. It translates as CASFPPTGQGGYTF.